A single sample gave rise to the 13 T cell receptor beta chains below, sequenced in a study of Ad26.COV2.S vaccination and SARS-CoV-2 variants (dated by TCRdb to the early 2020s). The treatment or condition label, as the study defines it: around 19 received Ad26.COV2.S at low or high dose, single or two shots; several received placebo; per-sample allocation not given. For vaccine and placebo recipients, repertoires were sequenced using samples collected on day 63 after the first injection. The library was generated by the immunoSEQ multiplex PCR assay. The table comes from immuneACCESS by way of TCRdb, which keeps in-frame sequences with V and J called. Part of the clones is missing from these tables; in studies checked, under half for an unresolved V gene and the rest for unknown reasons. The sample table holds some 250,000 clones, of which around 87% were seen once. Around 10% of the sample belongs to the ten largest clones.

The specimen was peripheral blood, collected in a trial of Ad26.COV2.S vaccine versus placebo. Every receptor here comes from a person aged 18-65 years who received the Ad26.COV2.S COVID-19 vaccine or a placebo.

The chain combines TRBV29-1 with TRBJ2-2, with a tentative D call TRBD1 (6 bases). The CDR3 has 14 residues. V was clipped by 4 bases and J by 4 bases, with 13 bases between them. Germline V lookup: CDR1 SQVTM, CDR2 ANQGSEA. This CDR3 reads CSVVDRSFTGELFF. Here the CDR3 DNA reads TGCAGCGTTGTTGACAGGAGTTTCACCGGGGAGCTGTTTTTT.

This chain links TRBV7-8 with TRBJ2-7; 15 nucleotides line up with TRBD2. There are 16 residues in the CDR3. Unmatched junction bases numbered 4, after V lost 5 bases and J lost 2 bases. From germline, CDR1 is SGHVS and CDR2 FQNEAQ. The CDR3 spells CASSARTSGGAYEQYF. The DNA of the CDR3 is TGTGCCAGCAGCGCCCGGACTAGCGGGGGGGCCTACGAGCAGTACTTC.

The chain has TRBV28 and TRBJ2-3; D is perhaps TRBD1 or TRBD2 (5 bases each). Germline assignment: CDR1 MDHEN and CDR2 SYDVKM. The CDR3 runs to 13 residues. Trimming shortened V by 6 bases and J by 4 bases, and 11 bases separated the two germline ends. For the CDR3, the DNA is TGTGCCAGCAGAGTTTCGGGGCCAGATACGCAGTATTTT. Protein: CASRVSGPDTQYF. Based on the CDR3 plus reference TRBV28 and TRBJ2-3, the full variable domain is DVKVTQSSRYLVKRTGEKVFLECVQDMDHENMFWYRQDPGLGLRLIYFSYDVKMKEKGDIPEGYSVSREKKERFSLILESASTNQTSMYLCASRVSGPDTQYFGPGTRLTVL.

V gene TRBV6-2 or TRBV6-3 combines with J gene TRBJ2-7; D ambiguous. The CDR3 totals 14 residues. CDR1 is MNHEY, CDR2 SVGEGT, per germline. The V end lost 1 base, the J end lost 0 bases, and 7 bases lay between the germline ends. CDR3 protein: CASSYWVNSYEQYF. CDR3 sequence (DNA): TGTGCCAGCAGTTACTGGGTTAACTCCTACGAGCAGTACTTC.

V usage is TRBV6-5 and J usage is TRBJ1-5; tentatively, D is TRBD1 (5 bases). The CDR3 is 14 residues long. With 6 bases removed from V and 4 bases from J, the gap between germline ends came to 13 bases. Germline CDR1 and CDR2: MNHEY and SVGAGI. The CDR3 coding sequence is TGTGCCAGCAGCCACACTGGGGGGAATCAGCCCCAGCATTTT. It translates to CASSHTGGNQPQHF.

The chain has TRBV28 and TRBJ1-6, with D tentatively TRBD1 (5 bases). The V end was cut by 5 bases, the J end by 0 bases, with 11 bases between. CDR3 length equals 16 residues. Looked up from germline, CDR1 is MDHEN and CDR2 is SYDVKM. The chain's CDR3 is CASSHTRGSYNSPLHF. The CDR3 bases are TGTGCCAGCAGTCACACTAGGGGCTCCTATAATTCACCCCTCCACTTT.

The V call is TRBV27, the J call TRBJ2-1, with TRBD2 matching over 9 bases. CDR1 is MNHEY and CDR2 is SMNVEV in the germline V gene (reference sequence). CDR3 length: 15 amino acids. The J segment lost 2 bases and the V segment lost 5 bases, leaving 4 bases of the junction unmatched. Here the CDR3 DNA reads TGTGCCAGCAGTCCGACTAGCGGACCCTACAATGAGCAGTTCTTC. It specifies CASSPTSGPYNEQFF.

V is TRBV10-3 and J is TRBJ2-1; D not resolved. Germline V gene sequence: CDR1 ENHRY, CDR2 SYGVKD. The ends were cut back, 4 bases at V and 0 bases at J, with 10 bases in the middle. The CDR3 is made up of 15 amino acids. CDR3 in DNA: TGTGCCATCAGTGTTGAGGTTAGCTCCTACAATGAGCAGTTCTTC. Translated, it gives CAISVEVSSYNEQFF.

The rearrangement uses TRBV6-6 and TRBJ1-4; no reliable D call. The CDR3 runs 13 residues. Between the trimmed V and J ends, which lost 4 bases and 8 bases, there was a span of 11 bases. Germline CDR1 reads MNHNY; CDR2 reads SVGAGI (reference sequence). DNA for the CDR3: TGTGCCAGCAGTTCATTTGTGGAAGAAAAACTGTTTTTT. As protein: CASSSFVEEKLFF.

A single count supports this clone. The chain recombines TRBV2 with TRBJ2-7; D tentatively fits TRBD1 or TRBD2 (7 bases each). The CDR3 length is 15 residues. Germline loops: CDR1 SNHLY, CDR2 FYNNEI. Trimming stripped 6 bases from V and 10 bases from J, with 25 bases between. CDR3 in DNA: TGTGCCAGCAGCGGAAGCGGGGCGGCCAGGGGGGGACAGTACTTC. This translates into CASSGSGAARGGQYF.

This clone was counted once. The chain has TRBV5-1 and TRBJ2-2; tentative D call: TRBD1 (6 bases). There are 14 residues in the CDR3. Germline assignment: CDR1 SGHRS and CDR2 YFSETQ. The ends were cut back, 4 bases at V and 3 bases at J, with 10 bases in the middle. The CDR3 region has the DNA TGCGCCAGCAGCACAGGGAGTTACACCGGGGAGCTGTTTTTT. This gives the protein CASSTGSYTGELFF.

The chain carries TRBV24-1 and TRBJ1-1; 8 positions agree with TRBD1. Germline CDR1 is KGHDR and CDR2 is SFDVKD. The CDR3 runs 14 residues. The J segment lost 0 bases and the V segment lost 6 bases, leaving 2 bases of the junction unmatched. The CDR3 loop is CATSLTGVNTEAFF. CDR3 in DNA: TGTGCCACCAGTTTGACAGGGGTGAACACTGAAGCTTTCTTT.

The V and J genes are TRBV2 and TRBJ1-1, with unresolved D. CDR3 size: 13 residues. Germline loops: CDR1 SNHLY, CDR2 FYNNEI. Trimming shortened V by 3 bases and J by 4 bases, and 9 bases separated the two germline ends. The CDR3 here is CASSEAEITEAFF. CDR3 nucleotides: TGTGCCAGCAGTGAGGCGGAGATCACTGAAGCTTTCTTT.